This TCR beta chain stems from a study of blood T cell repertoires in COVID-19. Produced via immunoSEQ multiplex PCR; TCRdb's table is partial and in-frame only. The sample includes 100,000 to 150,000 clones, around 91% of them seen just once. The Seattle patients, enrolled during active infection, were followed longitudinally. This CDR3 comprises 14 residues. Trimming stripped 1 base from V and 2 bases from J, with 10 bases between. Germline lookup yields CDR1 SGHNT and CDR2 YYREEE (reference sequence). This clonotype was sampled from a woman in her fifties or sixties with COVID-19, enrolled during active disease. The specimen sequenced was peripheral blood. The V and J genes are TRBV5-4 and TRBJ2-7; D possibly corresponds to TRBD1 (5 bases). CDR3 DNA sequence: TGTGCCAGCAGCTTGACACAGGACCCCTACGAGCAGTACTTC. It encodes CASSLTQDPYEQYF.